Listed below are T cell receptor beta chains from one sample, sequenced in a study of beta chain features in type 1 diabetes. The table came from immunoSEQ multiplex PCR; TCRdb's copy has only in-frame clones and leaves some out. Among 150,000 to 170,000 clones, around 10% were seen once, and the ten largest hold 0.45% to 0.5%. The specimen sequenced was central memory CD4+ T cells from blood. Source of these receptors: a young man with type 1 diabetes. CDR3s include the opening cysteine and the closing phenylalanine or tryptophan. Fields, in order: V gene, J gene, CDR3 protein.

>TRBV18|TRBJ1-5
CASSPGGMAQPQHF
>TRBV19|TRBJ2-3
CASSIGPSTDTQYF
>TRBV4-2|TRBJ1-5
CASSQGRGREPQHF
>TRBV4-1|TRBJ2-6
CASSGPRRSSGANVLTF
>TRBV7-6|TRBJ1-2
CASSLDRSNYGYTF
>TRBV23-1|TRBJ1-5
CASSQQGHQPQHF
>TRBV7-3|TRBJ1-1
CASSLGGENTEAFF
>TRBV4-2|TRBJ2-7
CASSQQTSGRYEQYF
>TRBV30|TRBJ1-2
CAWSVLGRQGNYGYTF
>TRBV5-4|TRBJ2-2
CASSSTSGSLDTGELFF
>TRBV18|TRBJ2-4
CASSPRTGDIQYF
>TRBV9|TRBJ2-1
CASRRGLGGDNEQFF
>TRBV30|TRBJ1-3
CAWGGGAGGYTIYF
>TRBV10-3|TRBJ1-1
CAISKDRGTEAFF
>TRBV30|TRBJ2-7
CAWSVPHRARANLYEQYF
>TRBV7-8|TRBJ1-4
CASSTRATNEKLFF
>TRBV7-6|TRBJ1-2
CASSLGQGDGYTF
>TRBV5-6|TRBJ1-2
CASSFWGHSANYGYTF
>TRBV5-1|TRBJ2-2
CASSSDSNTGELFF
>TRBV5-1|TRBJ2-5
CASSKGATQETQYF
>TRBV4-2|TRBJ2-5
CASSQESGREETQYF
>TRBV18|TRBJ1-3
CASSEERGNTIYF
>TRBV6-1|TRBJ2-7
CASSWDRDHEQYF
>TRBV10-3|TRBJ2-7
CAISAGTYSYEQYF
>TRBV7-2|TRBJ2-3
CASSLIQGADTQYF
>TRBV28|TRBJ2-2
CASYGAQNTGELFF
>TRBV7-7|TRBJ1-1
CASSTDSYTEAFF
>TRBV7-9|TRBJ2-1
CASSPYSGRALGEQFF
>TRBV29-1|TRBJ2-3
CSVAGTSGPTDTQYF
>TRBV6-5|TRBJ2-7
CASSSPDSREQYF
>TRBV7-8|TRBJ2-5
CASTLRGARQETQYF
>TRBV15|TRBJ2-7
CATSGGLAARRQYF
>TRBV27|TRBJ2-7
CASSPRYGTGDEQYF
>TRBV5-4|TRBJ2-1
CASSLGGTSGYNEQFF
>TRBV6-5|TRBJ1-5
CASSTDQPQHF
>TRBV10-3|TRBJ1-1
CAISESRQGRTEAFF
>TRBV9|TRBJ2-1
CASSSQAGTVINEQFF